The clone carrying this T cell receptor (beta chain) was found many times. What it recognizes is unknown. This sample is part of a study of human T cells and chemical hapten exposure. General study findings and limits: With patch test score, the counts of PT1 expanded TCRs showed a positive correlation.

Each CDR3 protein is one row after TCRdb ran MiXCR on the RACE reads. The profile shows more than 250,000 distinct CDR3 sequences, over 8% of them singletons. Time point in this sample: pre-sensitization, week 0. Treatment denoted: therapeutic diphenylcyclopropenone sensitization with weekly scalp DPC. In germline, CDR1 is SGHTA, CDR2 FQGTGA. The CDR3 loop spans 13 amino acids. V was trimmed by 5 bases and J by 0 bases, leaving 2 bases between them. This receptor was taken from a woman aged 40 to 49 with alopecia areata. Some clones in this sample may be carry-over from other donors' samples. The chain has TRBV7-3 and TRBJ2-6; no definite D call. The sample here was whole blood, taken in connection with sensitization to the hapten diphenylcyclopropenone (DPC). Here the CDR3 DNA reads TGTGCCAGCAGCCGCTCTGGGGCCAACGTCCTGACTTTC. As protein: CASSRSGANVLTF.